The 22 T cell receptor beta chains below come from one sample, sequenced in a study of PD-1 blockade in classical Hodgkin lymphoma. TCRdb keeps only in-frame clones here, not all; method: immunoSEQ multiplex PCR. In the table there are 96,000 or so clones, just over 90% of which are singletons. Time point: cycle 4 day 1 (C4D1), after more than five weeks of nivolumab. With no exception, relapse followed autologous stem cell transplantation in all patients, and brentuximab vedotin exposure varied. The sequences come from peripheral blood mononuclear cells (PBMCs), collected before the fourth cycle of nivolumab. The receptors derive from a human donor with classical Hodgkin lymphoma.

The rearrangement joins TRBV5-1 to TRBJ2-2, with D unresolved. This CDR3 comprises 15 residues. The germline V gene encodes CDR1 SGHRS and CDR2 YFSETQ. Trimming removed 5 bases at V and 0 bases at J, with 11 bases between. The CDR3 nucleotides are TGCGCCAGCAGGTTCAGGCAGGCGAACACCGGGGAGCTGTTTTTT. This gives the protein CASRFRQANTGELFF. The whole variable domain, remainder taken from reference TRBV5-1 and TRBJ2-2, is KAGVTQTPRYLIKTRGQQVTLSCSPISGHRSVSWYQQTPGQGLQFLFEYFSETQRNKGNFPGRFSGRQFSNSRSEMNVSTLELGDSALYLCASRFRQANTGELFFGEGSRLTVL.

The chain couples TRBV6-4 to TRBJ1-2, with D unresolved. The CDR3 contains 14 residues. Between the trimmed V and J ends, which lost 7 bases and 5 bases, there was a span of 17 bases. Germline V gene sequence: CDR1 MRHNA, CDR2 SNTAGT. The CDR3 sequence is CASILWGLRYGYTF. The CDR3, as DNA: TGTGCCAGCATCTTATGGGGATTAAGATATGGCTACACCTTC.

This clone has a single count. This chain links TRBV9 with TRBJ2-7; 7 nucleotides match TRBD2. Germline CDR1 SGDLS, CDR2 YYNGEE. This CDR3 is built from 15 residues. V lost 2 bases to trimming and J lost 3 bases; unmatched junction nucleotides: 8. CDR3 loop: CASSVKGGAGYEQYF. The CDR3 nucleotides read TGTGCCAGCAGCGTTAAGGGAGGGGCGGGCTACGAGCAGTACTTC.

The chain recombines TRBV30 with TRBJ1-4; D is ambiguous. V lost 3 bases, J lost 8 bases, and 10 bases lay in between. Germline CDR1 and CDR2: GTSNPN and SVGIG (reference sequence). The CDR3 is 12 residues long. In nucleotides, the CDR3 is TGTGCCTGGAGAGGGTATGGGGAAAAACTGTTTTTT. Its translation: CAWRGYGEKLFF.

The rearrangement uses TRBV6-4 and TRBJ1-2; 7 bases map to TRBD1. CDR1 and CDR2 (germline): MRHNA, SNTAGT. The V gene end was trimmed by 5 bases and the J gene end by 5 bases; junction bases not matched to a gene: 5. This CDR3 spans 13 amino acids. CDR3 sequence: CASSNAQGYGYTF. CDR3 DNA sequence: TGTGCCAGCAGTAACGCACAGGGGTATGGCTACACCTTC.

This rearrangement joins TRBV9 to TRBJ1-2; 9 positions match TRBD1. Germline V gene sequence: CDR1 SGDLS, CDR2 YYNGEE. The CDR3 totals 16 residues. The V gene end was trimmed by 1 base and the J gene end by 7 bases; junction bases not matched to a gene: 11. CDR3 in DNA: TGTGCCAGCAGCGTAAGCCGGGACAGGGCGGGGAGTGGCTACACCTTC. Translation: CASSVSRDRAGSGYTF.

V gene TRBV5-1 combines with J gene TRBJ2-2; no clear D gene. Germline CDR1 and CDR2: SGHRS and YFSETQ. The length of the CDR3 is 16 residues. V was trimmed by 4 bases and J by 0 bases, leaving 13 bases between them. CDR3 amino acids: CASSPRSGANTGELFF. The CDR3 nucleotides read TGCGCCAGCAGCCCGCGATCGGGCGCGAACACCGGGGAGCTGTTTTTT.

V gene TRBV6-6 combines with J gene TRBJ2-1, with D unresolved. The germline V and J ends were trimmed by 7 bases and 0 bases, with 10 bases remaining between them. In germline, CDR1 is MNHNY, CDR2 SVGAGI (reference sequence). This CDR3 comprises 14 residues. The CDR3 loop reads CASTRVGSYNEQFF. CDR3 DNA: TGTGCCAGCACTCGCGTGGGCTCCTACAATGAGCAGTTCTTC.

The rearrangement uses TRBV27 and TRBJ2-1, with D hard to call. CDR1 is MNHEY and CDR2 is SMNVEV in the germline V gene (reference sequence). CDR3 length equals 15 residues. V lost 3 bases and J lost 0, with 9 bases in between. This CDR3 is CASSFGRSSYNEQFF. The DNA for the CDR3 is TGTGCCAGCAGTTTCGGCCGGAGCTCCTACAATGAGCAGTTCTTC.

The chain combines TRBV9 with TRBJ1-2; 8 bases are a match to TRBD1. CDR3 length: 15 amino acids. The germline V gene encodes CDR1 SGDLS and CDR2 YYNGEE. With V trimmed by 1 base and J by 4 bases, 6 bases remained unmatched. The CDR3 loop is CASSVQGAAAYGYTF. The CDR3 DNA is TGTGCCAGCAGCGTACAGGGGGCCGCGGCCTATGGCTACACCTTC.

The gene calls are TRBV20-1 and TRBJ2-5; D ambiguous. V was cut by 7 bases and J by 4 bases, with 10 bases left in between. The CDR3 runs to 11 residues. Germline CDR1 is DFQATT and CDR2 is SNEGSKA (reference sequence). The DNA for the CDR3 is TGCAGTGTATGGGCCCCAGAGACCCAGTACTTC. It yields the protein CSVWAPETQYF.

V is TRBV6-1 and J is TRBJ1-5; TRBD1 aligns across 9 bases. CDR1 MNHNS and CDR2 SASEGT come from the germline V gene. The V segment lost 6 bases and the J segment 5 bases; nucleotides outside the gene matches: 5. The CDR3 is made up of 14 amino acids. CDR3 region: CASRGQGRDQPQHF. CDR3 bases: TGTGCCAGCAGGGGACAGGGCAGGGATCAGCCCCAGCATTTT.

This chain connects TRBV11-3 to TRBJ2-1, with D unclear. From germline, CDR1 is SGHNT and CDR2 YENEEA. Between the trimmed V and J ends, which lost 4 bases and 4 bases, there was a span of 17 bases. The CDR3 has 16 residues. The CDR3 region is CASSSAPGQVYNEQFF. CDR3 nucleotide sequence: TGTGCCAGCAGCTCCGCCCCCGGGCAGGTATACAATGAGCAGTTCTTC.

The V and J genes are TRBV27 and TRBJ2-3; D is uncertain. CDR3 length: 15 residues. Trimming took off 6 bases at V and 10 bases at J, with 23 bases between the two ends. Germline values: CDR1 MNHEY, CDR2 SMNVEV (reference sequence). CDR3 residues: CASSISRVGQISQYF. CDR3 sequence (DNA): TGTGCCAGCAGCATTTCTAGGGTGGGCCAAATATCGCAGTATTTT.

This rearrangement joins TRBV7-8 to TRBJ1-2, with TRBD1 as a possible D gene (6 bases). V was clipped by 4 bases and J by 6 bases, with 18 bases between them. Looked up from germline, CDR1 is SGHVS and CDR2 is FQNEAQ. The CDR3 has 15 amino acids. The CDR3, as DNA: TGTGCCAGCAGCTACCCGGACAGCCCTGGCCATGGCTACACCTTC. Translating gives CASSYPDSPGHGYTF.

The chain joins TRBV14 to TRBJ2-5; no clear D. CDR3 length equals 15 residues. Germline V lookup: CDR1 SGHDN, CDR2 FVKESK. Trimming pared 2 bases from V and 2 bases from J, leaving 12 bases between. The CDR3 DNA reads TGTGCCAGCAGCCAAATGGTCAGGATACAAGAGACCCAGTACTTC. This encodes CASSQMVRIQETQYF.

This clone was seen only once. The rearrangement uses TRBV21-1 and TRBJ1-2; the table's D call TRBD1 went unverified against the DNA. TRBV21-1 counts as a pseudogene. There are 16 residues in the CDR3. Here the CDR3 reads CASVDTGQGRGYGYTF. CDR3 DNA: TGTGCCAGCGTTGATACGGGACAGGGCCGAGGGTATGGCTACACCTTC.

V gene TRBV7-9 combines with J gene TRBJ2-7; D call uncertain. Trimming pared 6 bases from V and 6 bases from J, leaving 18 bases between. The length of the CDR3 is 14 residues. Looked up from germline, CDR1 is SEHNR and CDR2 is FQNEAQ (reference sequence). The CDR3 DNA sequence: TGTGCCAGCAGTTCCCGATCCAAGACGGGCGAGCAGTACTTC. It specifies CASSSRSKTGEQYF. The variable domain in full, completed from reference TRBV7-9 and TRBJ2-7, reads DTGVSQNPRHKITKRGQNVTFRCDPISEHNRLYWYRQTLGQGPEFLTYFQNEAQLEKSRLLSDRFSAERPKGSFSTLEIQRTEQGDSAMYLCASSSRSKTGEQYFGPGTRLTVT.

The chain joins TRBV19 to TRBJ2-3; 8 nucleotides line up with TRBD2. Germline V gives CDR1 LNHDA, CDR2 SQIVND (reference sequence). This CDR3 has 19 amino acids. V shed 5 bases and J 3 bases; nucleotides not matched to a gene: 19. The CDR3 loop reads CASSSWDLKAGAGTDTQYF. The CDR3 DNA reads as TGTGCCAGTAGTTCCTGGGACCTTAAAGCGGGAGCGGGTACAGATACGCAGTATTTT.

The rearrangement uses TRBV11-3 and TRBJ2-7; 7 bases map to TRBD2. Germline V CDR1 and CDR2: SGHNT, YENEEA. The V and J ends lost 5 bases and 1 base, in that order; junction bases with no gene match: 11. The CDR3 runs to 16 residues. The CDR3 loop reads CASSLLGGTGSYEQYF. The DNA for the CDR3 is TGTGCCAGCAGCCTCCTCGGGGGGACGGGGTCCTACGAGCAGTACTTC.

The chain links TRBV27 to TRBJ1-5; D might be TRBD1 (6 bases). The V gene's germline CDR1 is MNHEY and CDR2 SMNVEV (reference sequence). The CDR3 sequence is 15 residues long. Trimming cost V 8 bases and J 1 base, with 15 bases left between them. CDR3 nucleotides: TGTGCCAGCCGACAACTTGACAGGAGCAATCAGCCCCAGCATTTT. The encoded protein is CASRQLDRSNQPQHF.

The chain's CDR3 is CATGTSGSSATQYF. Written as DNA, the CDR3 is TGCGCCACCGGGACTAGCGGGAGCTCTGCTACGCAGTATTTT. The chain has TRBV10-2 and TRBJ2-3; 14 nucleotides match TRBD2. This CDR3 region has 14 residues. The trim removed 10 bases at V and 8 bases at J, leaving 8 bases unmatched. Germline CDR1 WSHSY, CDR2 SAAADI.